These 26 T cell receptor beta chains came from one sample sequenced in a study of early T cells in non-severe SARS-CoV-2 infection. One entry per CDR3 protein results from TCRdb running MiXCR on the 5' RACE reads. The table records about 66,000 distinct CDR3 sequences, around 8.7% of them present only once. Input material: whole blood. These receptors were collected from an adult who was a healthcare worker with PCR-confirmed SARS-CoV-2 infection or an uninfected control (not recorded which).

The chain is built from TRBV5-1 and TRBJ2-3; no reliable D call. This CDR3 is 13 amino acids long. Trimming pared 4 bases from V and 4 bases from J, leaving 10 bases between. Per the germline V gene, CDR1 is SGHRS and CDR2 is YFSETQ. The CDR3 bases are TGCGCCAGCAGCGGAGCCGGCGCAGATACGCAGTATTTT. It codes for CASSGAGADTQYF.

In this sample, this clonotype turned up many times. V is TRBV5-1 and J is TRBJ1-3, with D perhaps matching TRBD1 (6 bases). The CDR3 runs to 16 residues. V shed 3 bases and J shed 0 bases, with 13 bases lying between them. Germline V lookup: CDR1 SGHRS, CDR2 YFSETQ. The CDR3 DNA follows: TGCGCCAGCAGCTCTCAGGGGCAGCACTCTGGAAACACCATATATTTT. Translated: CASSSQGQHSGNTIYF.

In this sample, this clonotype turned up many times. The chain combines TRBV19 with TRBJ2-1; D tentatively reads TRBD1 or TRBD2 (6 bases each). This CDR3 region has 14 residues. Per germline, CDR1 LNHDA and CDR2 SQIVND (reference sequence). V lost 3 bases, J lost 8 bases, and 14 bases lay in between. The CDR3: CASSIQRGVDEQFF. The CDR3 DNA follows: TGTGCCAGTAGTATTCAAAGGGGGGTCGATGAGCAGTTCTTC.

The table lists this clonotype with a few counts. The chain recombines TRBV4-2 with TRBJ2-7; D perhaps matches TRBD1 (5 bases). V was shortened by 2 bases and J by 5 bases, with 10 bases between the two germline ends. This CDR3 has 13 amino acids. Germline CDR1 is LGHNA and CDR2 is YNFKEQ. CDR3 DNA sequence: TGTGCCAGCAGCCAAAGGGAAGGGGACGAGCAGTACTTC. Translated: CASSQREGDEQYF.

This clonotype was detected many times. V gene TRBV20-1 combines with J gene TRBJ2-1, with unresolved D. This CDR3 has 13 amino acids. The V end was cut by 7 bases, the J end by 4 bases, with 14 bases between. Germline lookup yields CDR1 DFQATT and CDR2 SNEGSKA (reference sequence). This CDR3 reads CSGRPGFYNEQFF. The CDR3 region has the DNA TGCAGTGGCAGACCCGGGTTTTACAATGAGCAGTTCTTC.

With respect to this clonotype: Here the CDR3 omits its conserved ending phenylalanine or tryptophan, so a read error is the likely source. In nucleotides, the CDR3 is TGTGCCAGCTCACCAAGGGGACAGGGGTTCGCTGGGGCCAACGTCCTGACTCTC. Protein sequence: CASSPRGQGFAGANVLTL. The chain carries TRBV18 and TRBJ2-6; 10 bases are shared with TRBD1. Germline-derived CDR1 and CDR2 are KGHSH and LQKENI. V shed 2 bases and J 2 bases; nucleotides not matched to a gene: 6. This CDR3 has 18 residues.

This clonotype was counted between two and nine times. The chain couples TRBV11-2 to TRBJ1-2, with D tentatively TRBD1 (5 bases). This CDR3 is built from 13 residues. Per germline, CDR1 SGHAT and CDR2 FQNNGV. Between the trimmed V and J ends, which lost 5 bases and 7 bases, there was a span of 14 bases. CDR3 sequence: CASSPTGPLGYTF. In nucleotides, the CDR3 is TGTGCCAGCAGCCCCACAGGACCCCTTGGCTACACCTTC.

Ten or more counts support this clonotype. The V call is TRBV20-1, the J call TRBJ2-1; D may correspond to TRBD1 or TRBD2 (6 bases each). Germline V lookup: CDR1 DFQATT, CDR2 SNEGSKA (reference sequence). V was pared by 7 bases and J by 5 bases, with 18 bases between. CDR3 length: 14 residues. DNA for the CDR3: TGCAGTGGAGAGAGGGGGGCTACGAACAATGAGCAGTTCTTC. Its protein product is CSGERGATNNEQFF.

This clonotype was detected ten times or more. The chain employs TRBV25-1 and TRBJ2-3, with 11 bases identical to TRBD1. The length of the CDR3 is 15 residues. CDR1 is MGHDK, CDR2 SYGVNS, per germline. J lost 9 bases, V lost 3 bases, and 8 bases had no gene match. CDR3 protein: CASSDTGTGGGTQYF. The DNA for the CDR3 is TGTGCCAGCAGTGACACCGGGACAGGGGGAGGGACGCAGTATTTT.

This clonotype was counted ten times or more. The chain combines TRBV6-1 with TRBJ1-5; tentatively, D is TRBD1 (6 bases). Germline CDR1 MNHNS, CDR2 SASEGT. CDR3 length: 15 amino acids. Between the trimmed V and J ends, which lost 7 bases and 2 bases, there was a span of 15 bases. The CDR3 DNA is TGTGCCAGCAAGTGGAGGGGGGAGGGCAATCAGCCCCAGCATTTT. It translates to CASKWRGEGNQPQHF.

This clonotype showed up many times. The V call is TRBV23-1, the J call TRBJ2-1, with no clear D. TRBV23-1 is an ORF, and what it does is uncertain. The V and J ends lost 4 bases and 14 bases respectively, with 12 bases between them. CDR3 size: 11 residues. CDR3 nucleotides: TGCGCCAGCAGTCGAAGGGCTAGTGAGTTCTTC. Translating gives CASSRRASEFF.

The table lists this clonotype with many counts. The J gene is TRBJ1-1, the V gene TRBV10-3; 8 nucleotides line up with TRBD1. Losses at the gene ends were 4 bases for V and 6 bases for J; bases not matched to a gene: 4. Germline CDR1 is ENHRY and CDR2 is SYGVKD. The length of the CDR3 is 13 residues. The CDR3 DNA is TGTGCCATCAGTGGACAGGGGAATCCTGAAGCTTTCTTT. Its translation is CAISGQGNPEAFF.

A single count supports this clonotype. A much larger clone differs from this one at a single base, so this may be a read error. The chain recombines TRBV3-1 with TRBJ1-6, with D hard to call. V was cut by 1 base and J by 6 bases, with 13 bases left in between. The V gene's germline CDR1 is LGHDT and CDR2 YNNKEL (reference sequence). The CDR3 covers 16 residues. CDR3 sequence reads: CASSQGARNINSPLHF. The CDR3 DNA reads TGTGCCAGCAGCCAAGGGGCCAGGAATATTAATTCACCCCTCCACTTT. The variable domain in full, with the rest retrieved from reference TRBV3-1 and TRBJ1-6, is DTAVSQTPKYLVTQMGNDKSIKCEQNLGHDTMYWYKQDSKKFLKIMFSYNNKELIINETVPNRFSPKSPDKAHLNLHINSLELGDSAVYFCASSQGARNINSPLHFGNGTRLTVT.

This clonotype turned up a few times. The chain combines TRBV6-2 or TRBV6-3 with TRBJ2-1, with D possibly being TRBD2 (6 bases). CDR3 length: 15 residues. Germline CDR1 and CDR2: MNHEY and SVGEGT. V was shortened by 6 bases and J by 6 bases, with 18 bases between the two germline ends. Here the CDR3 reads CASSRGRLAPNEQFF. For the CDR3, the DNA is TGTGCCAGCAGCCGGGGCAGGCTAGCGCCCAATGAGCAGTTCTTC.

This clonotype was observed a few times. V is TRBV14 and J is TRBJ1-1; 8 nucleotides match TRBD1. With V trimmed by 1 base and J by 11 bases, 6 bases remained unmatched. Germline CDR1 SGHDN, CDR2 FVKESK. CDR3 length equals 13 residues. The CDR3 is CASSQGQGLRAFF. The CDR3 DNA is TGTGCCAGCAGCCAAGGACAGGGGCTGAGGGCTTTCTTT.

The gene calls are TRBV7-9 and TRBJ1-3; D uncertain. This CDR3 comprises 15 residues. Deletions cut 1 base from V and 0 bases from J, with 7 bases between. Germline CDR1 is SEHNR and CDR2 is FQNEAQ (reference sequence). CDR3 amino acids: CASSLVLASGNTIYF. The CDR3, as DNA: TGTGCCAGCAGCTTAGTGTTGGCCTCTGGAAACACCATATATTTT. Combining the CDR3 with reference TRBV7-9 and TRBJ1-3 gives the whole variable domain DTGVSQNPRHKITKRGQNVTFRCDPISEHNRLYWYRQTLGQGPEFLTYFQNEAQLEKSRLLSDRFSAERPKGSFSTLEIQRTEQGDSAMYLCASSLVLASGNTIYFGEGSWLTVV.

This clonotype has at least ten counts. The gene calls are TRBV15 and TRBJ2-5, with unresolved D. Germline V gene data show CDR1 as LNHNV and CDR2 as YYDKDF (reference sequence). V was clipped by 1 base and J by 2 bases, with 8 bases between them. The CDR3 runs 14 residues. CDR3 sequence: CATSRGSLQETQYF. Written as DNA, the CDR3 is TGTGCCACCAGCAGAGGATCTCTACAAGAGACCCAGTACTTC.

The chain recombines TRBV10-3 with TRBJ2-3; D is tentatively TRBD1 or TRBD2 (5 bases each). CDR1 is ENHRY, CDR2 SYGVKD, per germline. V shed 2 bases and J shed 3 bases, with 15 bases lying between them. The CDR3 is made up of 16 amino acids. The CDR3 loop reads CAISEVGETGTDTQYF. The DNA for the CDR3 is TGTGCCATCAGTGAGGTGGGGGAAACTGGGACAGATACGCAGTATTTT.

In its sample, this clonotype was seen many times. This sequence joins TRBV20-1 and TRBJ1-6; tentatively, D is TRBD1 (5 bases). Looked up from germline, CDR1 is DFQATT and CDR2 is SNEGSKA (reference sequence). Trimming pared 1 base from V and 0 bases from J, leaving 19 bases between. CDR3 length equals 19 residues. The CDR3 DNA is TGCAGTGCTAGAGCTTGGGGCCAGACAGCGAGCTCCTATAATTCACCCCTCCACTTT. It yields the protein CSARAWGQTASSYNSPLHF.

This clonotype was observed at least ten times. The V and J genes are TRBV5-1 and TRBJ2-1; 9 bases match TRBD1. Germline CDR1 and CDR2: SGHRS and YFSETQ. The J segment lost 7 bases and the V segment lost 5 bases, leaving 10 bases of the junction unmatched. CDR3 size: 15 residues. The CDR3 DNA sequence: TGCGCCAGCAGGGTACGACAGGGGGGTGAGAATGAGCAGTTCTTC. It is translated as CASRVRQGGENEQFF.

V and J are TRBV5-1 and TRBJ2-3, with 9 nucleotides matching TRBD1. Per the germline V gene, CDR1 is SGHRS and CDR2 is YFSETQ. The CDR3 loop spans 19 amino acids. V lost 4 bases to trimming and J lost 1 base; unmatched junction nucleotides: 16. CDR3 coding DNA: TGCGCCAGCAGCACCTACTTCGACAGGGGGTCTCTCCGCACAGATACGCAGTATTTT. Translation gives CASSTYFDRGSLRTDTQYF. Full variable domain (remainder filled in from reference TRBV5-1 and TRBJ2-3): KAGVTQTPRYLIKTRGQQVTLSCSPISGHRSVSWYQQTPGQGLQFLFEYFSETQRNKGNFPGRFSGRQFSNSRSEMNVSTLELGDSALYLCASSTYFDRGSLRTDTQYFGPGTRLTVL.

This clonotype has just a few counts. V usage is TRBV5-6 and J usage is TRBJ2-5; TRBD1 might be the D (6 bases). The CDR3 length is 16 residues. Trimming took 4 bases from V and 2 from J, leaving 18 bases between them. Per the germline V gene, CDR1 is SGHDT and CDR2 is YYEEEE. The CDR3 bases are TGTGCCAGCAGCCCTTTGGGGGCGAACCCACAAGAGACCCAGTACTTC. Encoded protein: CASSPLGANPQETQYF. The full variable domain, completed using reference TRBV5-6 and TRBJ2-5, is DAGVTQSPTHLIKTRGQQVTLRCSPKSGHDTVSWYQQALGQGPQFIFQYYEEEERQRGNFPDRFSGHQFPNYSSELNVNALLLGDSALYLCASSPLGANPQETQYFGPGTRLLVL.

This clonotype was observed at least ten times. The chain combines TRBV6-4 with TRBJ2-2, with TRBD2 identical over 11 bases. Trimming at V came to 0 bases and at J to 6 bases, leaving 0 bases not matched to a gene. Germline values: CDR1 MRHNA, CDR2 SNTAGT. CDR3 length: 15 residues. The CDR3 region is CASSDSLAGAGELFF. The DNA for the CDR3 is TGTGCCAGCAGTGACTCACTAGCGGGAGCCGGGGAGCTGTTTTTT.

The chain uses TRBV5-1 and TRBJ2-5; D is undetermined. Trimming removed 1 base at V and 4 bases at J, with 8 bases between. The CDR3 consists of 13 residues. Germline CDR1 and CDR2: SGHRS and YFSETQ. The CDR3 coding sequence is TGCGCCAGCAGCTTGATCCCAGGAGAGACCCAGTACTTC. Translating it yields CASSLIPGETQYF.

This clonotype was seen many times. This chain connects TRBV7-7 to TRBJ2-2, with a weak D call TRBD2 (6 bases). Germline-derived CDR1 and CDR2 are SSHAT and FNYEAQ (reference sequence). Trimming cost V 4 bases and J 5 bases, with 14 bases left between them. CDR3 length: 15 amino acids. CDR3 sequence (DNA): TGTGCCAGCAGCTCGGGGGACCAAATAACCGGGGAGCTGTTTTTT. Translating it yields CASSSGDQITGELFF.

This clonotype occurred a few times. The genes are TRBV19 and TRBJ2-2; 13 bases agree with TRBD2. The CDR3 has 18 amino acids. Losses at the gene ends were 5 bases for V and 2 bases for J; bases not matched to a gene: 8. In germline, CDR1 is LNHDA, CDR2 SQIVND (reference sequence). Here the CDR3 reads CASSGGLAGHPNTGELFF. As DNA, the CDR3 is TGTGCCAGTAGTGGGGGACTAGCGGGACACCCTAACACCGGGGAGCTGTTTTTT.